The rows below give T cell receptor beta chains drawn from one sample of a study of blood T cell repertoires in COVID-19. Clones were read by immunoSEQ multiplex PCR, and TCRdb kept only the in-frame ones, dropping some. The table has around 150,000 clones, more than 75% seen once. Sequencing was performed on PBMCs or T cells enriched from blood (not recorded which). Receptors originate from a woman aged 50 to 60 who had recovered from COVID-19. Each CDR3 is given with its conserved first and last residue. Fields, in order: V gene, clone size, D gene, J gene, CDR3 protein, CDR3 DNA. D genes are given only for firm matches. A row's size may be missing; if present it is once, few, many or a size class.

>TRBV5-1|-|TRBD1|TRBJ2-3
CASSGGQGADTQYF
TGCGCCAGCAGCGGAGGACAGGGCGCAGATACGCAGTATTTT
>TRBV4-1|-|TRBD2|TRBJ2-3
CASSQASSGGTDTQYF
TGCGCCAGCAGCCAAGCATCGAGCGGGGGAACAGATACGCAGTATTTT
>TRBV5-6|-|TRBD2|TRBJ2-7
CASSLDASGGNEQYF
TGTGCCAGCAGCTTGGACGCTAGCGGGGGGAACGAGCAGTACTTC
>TRBV19|once|-|TRBJ1-2
CASSHQGFGYGYTF
TGTGCCAGTAGTCACCAGGGCTTCGGGTATGGCTACACCTTC
>TRBV7-2|-|-|TRBJ2-2
CASSFGQTGELFF
TGTGCCAGCAGCTTTGGACAAACCGGGGAGCTGTTTTTT
>TRBV3-1/TRBV3-2|-|-|TRBJ2-7
CASLEYEQYF
TGTGCCAGCTTGGAGTACGAGCAGTACTTC
>TRBV4-1|-|TRBD2|TRBJ2-1
CASSPSGGAYNEQFF
TGCGCCAGCAGCCCCAGCGGGGGGGCTTACAATGAGCAGTTCTTC
>TRBV9|-|-|TRBJ2-1
CASSVVLEQSSYNEQFF
TGTGCCAGCAGCGTAGTTCTGGAACAGAGCTCCTACAATGAGCAGTTCTTC
>TRBV9|once|TRBD1|TRBJ2-7
CASSVEPSFRQGASYEQYF
TGTGCCAGCAGCGTAGAGCCCTCTTTTCGACAGGGGGCATCCTACGAGCAGTACTTC
>TRBV16|-|-|TRBJ1-2
CASSQSSGYTF
TGTGCCAGCAGCCAATCGAGTGGCTACACCTTC
>TRBV19|-|-|TRBJ1-1
CASSLKKTGALMNTEAFF
TGTGCCAGTAGTCTGAAAAAGACAGGAGCTCTCATGAACACTGAAGCTTTCTTT
>TRBV18|-|TRBD1|TRBJ2-5
CASSADRPVTQYF
TGTGCCAGCTCAGCGGACAGGCCAGTGACCCAGTACTTC
>TRBV5-1|-|-|TRBJ2-7
CASSVSGTNYEQYF
TGCGCCAGCAGCGTATCCGGGACAAACTACGAGCAGTACTTC
>TRBV5-1|-|TRBD1|TRBJ1-1
CASRDGTVNTEAFF
TGCGCCAGCAGGGACGGGACAGTGAACACTGAAGCTTTCTTT
>TRBV14|-|-|TRBJ2-1
CASSQDRIGGNEQFF
TGTGCCAGCAGCCAAGATCGTATCGGGGGCAATGAGCAGTTCTTC
>TRBV4-1|-|TRBD2|TRBJ2-1
CASSGLAGVHNEQFF
TGCGCCAGCAGCGGACTAGCGGGGGTTCACAATGAGCAGTTCTTC
>TRBV6-2/TRBV6-3|-|TRBD1|TRBJ1-5
CASSYHGQGRRYSNQPQHF
TGTGCCAGCAGTTACCACGGACAGGGAAGAAGATATAGCAATCAGCCCCAGCATTTT
>TRBV19|-|-|TRBJ1-5
CATRQSNQPQHF
TGTGCCACCCGACAGAGCAATCAGCCCCAGCATTTT
>TRBV7-2|-|-|TRBJ2-7
CASSVITGFEQYF
TGTGCCAGCAGCGTCATCACAGGTTTCGAGCAGTACTTC